These T cell receptor beta chains were read from a single sample in a study of cytotoxic CD8 clonotypes in ibrutinib-treated CLL. Some clones are missing from TCRdb's copy, which holds only in-frame ones; the method was immunoSEQ multiplex PCR. The data hold tens of thousands of clones, with 49% observed a single time. Material: PBMCs, obtained before ibrutinib treatment. All receptors derive from a human donor with chronic lymphocytic leukemia. CDR3s include the opening cysteine and the closing phenylalanine or tryptophan. The order of the fields is V gene, clone size, J gene, D gene, CDR3 DNA, CDR3 protein. The D gene is left open where the match is weak. Size tells how often a clone was seen (once, few, many) or the class of an expanded clone, and some rows leave it out.

TRBV11-2	-	TRBJ2-7	-	TGTGCCAGCAGCCCCCGACCCCTCGAGCAGTACTTC	CASSPRPLEQYF
TRBV2	once	TRBJ2-5	-	TGTGCCAGCCAGCAGCGGAGAGAGACCCAGTACTTC	CASQQRRETQYF
TRBV5-5	-	TRBJ1-4	-	TGTGCCAGCAGCTTGGCCACGGGGCGGGTTGAAAAACTGTTTTTT	CASSLATGRVEKLFF
TRBV6-1	few	TRBJ2-2	TRBD2	TGTGCCAGCAGTGAAGTCCCAGCGGGGGCCACCGGGGAGCTGTTTTTT	CASSEVPAGATGELFF
TRBV7-6	-	TRBJ2-1	TRBD2	TGTGCCAGCAGCTTAGTCGGCGGGGGGCAGGGGAATGAGCAGTTCTTC	CASSLVGGGQGNEQFF
TRBV7-6	-	TRBJ1-5	-	TGTGCCAGCAGCTTAGCCCCTTTAGGGTCTGGCAATCAGCCCCAGCATTTT	CASSLAPLGSGNQPQHF
TRBV4-1	few	TRBJ2-5	TRBD2	TGCGCCAGCAGCCAAAGCTCTAGCGGACAAGAGACCCAGTACTTC	CASSQSSSGQETQYF
TRBV5-1	-	TRBJ1-4	-	TGCGCCAGCAGCTCCCGGCAGGGTTCGAATGAAAAACTGTTTTTT	CASSSRQGSNEKLFF
TRBV6-1	-	TRBJ2-7	TRBD1	TGTGCCAGCACCTGGACAGGGCCGGCCTACGAGCAGTACTTC	CASTWTGPAYEQYF
TRBV10-3	-	TRBJ1-3	-	TGTGCCATCAGTGACGGGGGAACTGGAAACACCATATATTTT	CAISDGGTGNTIYF
TRBV13	medium-sized	TRBJ1-4	-	TGTGCCAGCACCCCGAGGGCAACTAATGAAAAACTGTTTTTT	CASTPRATNEKLFF